A single sample is the source of the 27 T cell receptor beta chains below, sequenced in a study of Ad26.COV2.S vaccination and SARS-CoV-2 variants. Sequenced by immunoSEQ multiplex PCR; TCRdb stores in-frame clones only, minus some. Among 300,000 to 400,000 clones listed, about 85% were seen once. This sample's treatment: around 19 received Ad26.COV2.S at low or high dose, single or two shots; about 5 received placebo; per-sample allocation not given. After the first vaccine or placebo injection, samples were drawn on day 63. The sample was peripheral blood, taken in a trial of Ad26.COV2.S vaccine versus placebo. The origin of the receptors is a person between 18 and 60 years old who received the Ad26.COV2.S COVID-19 vaccine or a placebo.

V and J are TRBV18 and TRBJ2-5; weak D call: TRBD2 (5 bases). V lost 3 bases and J lost 4, with 12 bases in between. Germline assignment: CDR1 KGHSH and CDR2 LQKENI. CDR3 size: 14 residues. This CDR3 is CASSPGNEGETQYF. DNA of the CDR3: TGTGCCAGCTCACCCGGAAATGAGGGAGAGACCCAGTACTTC.

The chain combines TRBV7-9 with TRBJ2-1, with 11 bases fitting TRBD2. The CDR3 totals 17 residues. CDR1 is SEHNR and CDR2 is FQNEAQ in the germline V gene (reference sequence). Trimming took 1 base from V and 7 from J; bases not matched to a gene: 9. CDR3 sequence: CASSLGGISGRGNEQFF. The CDR3 nucleotides read TGTGCCAGCAGCTTAGGTGGGATTAGCGGGAGGGGGAATGAGCAGTTCTTC.

The CDR3 nucleotides read TGTGCCAGCAGTGAACTCGGGCAAGGGGTGGTTGGAAACACCATATATTTT. This translates into CASSELGQGVVGNTIYF. The rearrangement uses TRBV2 and TRBJ1-3; possible D gene TRBD1, 5 bases. The CDR3 loop spans 17 amino acids. CDR1 is SNHLY and CDR2 is FYNNEI in the germline V gene. V lost 2 bases and J 3 bases, leaving 17 bases between the germline ends.

This chain links TRBV9 with TRBJ1-1; no reliable D call. V dropped 4 bases and J dropped 2 bases, with 12 bases sitting between them. The CDR3 is 14 residues long. Germline V lookup: CDR1 SGDLS, CDR2 YYNGEE. DNA of the CDR3: TGTGCCAGCAGCCCCATGGCGGGAAACACTGAAGCTTTCTTT. It translates to CASSPMAGNTEAFF.

The gene calls are TRBV30 and TRBJ2-2; TRBD1 matches at 7 bases. Germline V lookup: CDR1 GTSNPN, CDR2 SVGIG (reference sequence). The junction had 7 bases not matched to a gene; V was cut back by 3 bases and J by 6 bases. The CDR3 is 14 amino acids. The CDR3 here is CAWRTADRAGELFF. CDR3 coding DNA: TGTGCCTGGAGGACAGCTGACAGGGCCGGGGAGCTGTTTTTT.

CDR3 bases: TGCGCCAGCAGCCTGGGGCCGTCCGGGTCTGGGGCCAACGTCCTGACTTTC. It is translated as CASSLGPSGSGANVLTF. The chain links TRBV5-1 to TRBJ2-6, with D tentatively TRBD1 (5 bases). Between the trimmed V and J ends, which lost 4 bases and 1 base, there was a span of 15 bases. This CDR3 is built from 17 residues. Germline V lookup: CDR1 SGHRS, CDR2 YFSETQ.

V is TRBV27 and J is TRBJ1-3; no clear D gene. There are 13 residues in the CDR3. Germline CDR1 reads MNHEY; CDR2 reads SMNVEV (reference sequence). V gave up 4 bases and J gave up 4 bases, with 8 bases separating them. The CDR3 spells CASSYSAGNTIYF. DNA of the CDR3: TGTGCCAGCAGTTACAGCGCGGGAAACACCATATATTTT.

The chain couples TRBV6-5 to TRBJ2-3; D ambiguous. The length of the CDR3 is 12 residues. Trimming removed 6 bases at V and 0 bases at J, with 4 bases between. Germline V gene data show CDR1 as MNHEY and CDR2 as SVGAGI. In nucleotides, the CDR3 is TGTGCCAGCAGGACAAGCACAGATACGCAGTATTTT. Translated, it gives CASRTSTDTQYF.

Ten or more counts support this clone. V gene TRBV2 combines with J gene TRBJ2-1; TRBD1 agrees at 7 bases. J lost 6 bases, V lost 6 bases, and 2 bases had no gene match. The CDR3 sequence is 12 residues long. In germline, CDR1 is SNHLY, CDR2 FYNNEI. CDR3 region: CASRRQGNEQFF. CDR3 coding DNA: TGTGCCAGCAGGAGACAGGGCAATGAGCAGTTCTTC.

The chain couples TRBV7-8 to TRBJ2-7, with 8 bases aligning to TRBD1. The germline V gene encodes CDR1 SGHVS and CDR2 FQNEAQ. This CDR3 has 15 amino acids. V shed 5 bases, J shed 3 bases, and the junction held 9 bases outside the gene matches. The CDR3 reads CASSTWTGRIYEQYF. The CDR3 DNA follows: TGTGCCAGCAGCACGTGGACAGGGAGGATCTACGAGCAGTACTTC.

The chain has TRBV12-5 and TRBJ2-3; weak D call: TRBD1 (6 bases). Trimming stripped 5 bases from V and 2 bases from J, with 17 bases between. The CDR3 contains 16 residues. Germline V gives CDR1 LGHNT, CDR2 FRNRAP. CDR3: CASGAPWGQITDTQYF. CDR3 DNA sequence: TGTGCTAGTGGTGCCCCTTGGGGACAAATCACAGATACGCAGTATTTT.

The chain joins TRBV4-3 to TRBJ1-1; no definite D call. Trimming removed 0 bases from V and 0 bases from J, with 20 bases in between. CDR1 and CDR2 from the germline V gene are LGHNA and YSLEER. The length of the CDR3 is 19 residues. CDR3 nucleotide sequence: TGCGCCAGCAGCCAAGATCTGACGGGGTCGTCCGGCCTGAACACTGAAGCTTTCTTT. Its translation is CASSQDLTGSSGLNTEAFF.

The chain employs TRBV5-8 and TRBJ2-2; D unclear. The germline V gene encodes CDR1 SGHTS and CDR2 YDEGEE. This CDR3 contains 15 residues. Trimming pared 1 base from V and 2 bases from J, leaving 9 bases between. This CDR3 is CASSLRRSNTGELFF. The CDR3 coding sequence is TGTGCCAGCAGCTTGCGCAGGTCCAACACCGGGGAGCTGTTTTTT.

This chain connects TRBV6-2 or TRBV6-3 to TRBJ1-5; TRBD1 matches at 8 bases. This CDR3 is 16 amino acids long. The junction had 5 bases not matched to a gene; V was cut back by 1 base and J by 3 bases. Germline-derived CDR1 and CDR2 are MNHEY and SVGEGT. This chain's CDR3 is CASSYLGQVDNQPQHF. CDR3 sequence (DNA): TGTGCCAGCAGTTACTTGGGACAGGTCGACAATCAGCCCCAGCATTTT.

The count of this clone is one. The rearrangement joins TRBV20-1 to TRBJ2-1; no definite D call. Germline V CDR1 and CDR2: DFQATT, SNEGSKA (reference sequence). The length of the CDR3 is 10 residues. Trimming removed 4 bases at V and 6 bases at J, with 4 bases between. This chain's CDR3 is CSAIGNEQFF. CDR3 sequence (DNA): TGCAGTGCTATTGGCAATGAGCAGTTCTTC.

As concerns this clone: This specimen includes other DNA sequences encoding the same CDR3. The gene calls are TRBV2 and TRBJ2-2; D might be TRBD1 or TRBD2, each matching 5 bases. Germline-derived CDR1 and CDR2 are SNHLY and FYNNEI. CDR3 length equals 12 residues. V was clipped by 3 bases and J by 6 bases, with 5 bases between them. CDR3 sequence reads: CASSEGAGELFF. The CDR3 nucleotides are TGTGCCAGCAGTGAGGGGGCCGGGGAGCTGTTTTTT. The full variable domain, in which reference TRBV2 and TRBJ2-2 provide the parts outside the CDR3, is EPEVTQTPSHQVTQMGQEVILRCVPISNHLYFYWYRQILGQKVEFLVSFYNNEISEKSEIFDDQFSVERPDGSNFTLKIRSTKLEDSAMYFCASSEGAGELFFGEGSRLTVL.

The chain links TRBV10-1 to TRBJ2-7; D is possibly TRBD2 (5 bases). Germline V CDR1 and CDR2: WNHNN, SYGVQD (reference sequence). This CDR3 is built from 13 residues. V lost 3 bases, J lost 4 bases, and 10 bases lay in between. The CDR3: CASSEFRGYEQYF. The DNA of the CDR3 is TGCGCCAGCAGTGAATTTCGAGGGTACGAGCAGTACTTC.

The V gene is TRBV5-6, the J gene TRBJ1-1, with 7 bases matching TRBD1. The CDR3 contains 16 residues. Germline-derived CDR1 and CDR2 are SGHDT and YYEEEE. V gave up 0 bases and J gave up 1 base; unmatched junction bases: 6. CDR3: CASSLARGVWNTEAFF. DNA for the CDR3: TGTGCCAGCAGCTTGGCCAGGGGGGTGTGGAACACTGAAGCTTTCTTT.

This rearrangement joins TRBV29-1 to TRBJ1-1; a weak D match, TRBD1 (5 bases). The CDR3 is 12 amino acids. V lost 4 bases, J lost 3 bases, and 9 bases lay in between. Germline assignment: CDR1 SQVTM and CDR2 ANQGSEA. CDR3: CSVVGTDTEAFF. The CDR3, as DNA: TGCAGCGTTGTGGGGACGGACACTGAAGCTTTCTTT. The whole variable domain, remainder taken from reference TRBV29-1 and TRBJ1-1, is SAVISQKPSRDICQRGTSLTIQCQVDSQVTMMFWYRQQPGQSLTLIATANQGSEATYESGFVIDKFPISRPNLTFSTLTVSNMSPEDSSIYLCSVVGTDTEAFFGQGTRLTVV.

The V gene is TRBV7-2, the J gene TRBJ1-5, with D possibly TRBD1 on 5 matching bases. V lost 7 bases and J 2 bases, leaving 15 bases between the germline ends. Germline lookup yields CDR1 SGHTA and CDR2 FQGNSA. The CDR3 consists of 15 residues. The CDR3, as DNA: TGTGCCAGCAAGCCCGGGGGGGTGGGCAATCAGCCCCAGCATTTT. Translated, it gives CASKPGGVGNQPQHF.

This clone was seen a handful of times. V is TRBV3-1 (or the pseudogene TRBV3-2) and J is TRBJ2-7, with 11 bases identical to TRBD2. Trimming cost V 0 bases and J 7 bases; bases outside gene matches: 20. CDR3 size: 20 residues. Germline CDR1 is LGHDT and CDR2 is YNNKEL (reference sequence). The CDR3 coding sequence is TGTGCCAGCAGCCAAGAATCGTGGTTAGCGGGAGGGCCCGGATCGGGAGAGCAGTACTTC. Amino acids: CASSQESWLAGGPGSGEQYF.

V is TRBV7-6 and J is TRBJ1-3; D gene unclear. The CDR3 loop spans 16 amino acids. Germline CDR1 and CDR2: SGHVS and FNYEAQ. Trimming cost V 1 base and J 8 bases, with 18 bases left between them. The CDR3 sequence is CASSLGRLALGDTIYF. CDR3 coding DNA: TGTGCCAGCAGCTTAGGGAGGTTGGCGCTCGGGGACACCATATATTTT.

This clone was picked up one time. V is TRBV19 and J is TRBJ2-7; 12 positions match TRBD1. V gave up 3 bases and J gave up 5 bases; unmatched junction bases: 5. In germline, CDR1 is LNHDA, CDR2 SQIVND (reference sequence). The CDR3 runs 15 residues. The CDR3 here is CASSISGTGGHEQYF. In DNA, the CDR3 is TGTGCCAGTAGTATTTCCGGGACAGGGGGCCACGAGCAGTACTTC.

This chain links TRBV21-1 with TRBJ2-7; the D call of TRBD2 is as the table states it, not checked on the DNA. TRBV21-1 is termed a pseudogene. There are 15 residues in the CDR3. CDR3 residues: CASSKLWVTRNGQYF. The CDR3 region has the DNA TGTGCCAGCAGCAAACTTTGGGTGACTCGGAATGGGCAGTACTTC.

The chain employs TRBV6-6 and TRBJ2-1, with D perhaps matching TRBD1 (6 bases). Deletions cut 5 bases from V and 0 bases from J, with 38 bases between. CDR3 length: 24 residues. CDR1 MNHNY and CDR2 SVGAGI come from the germline V gene (reference sequence). This CDR3 is CASSLKRQELNVQTRISSYNEQFF. The CDR3 coding sequence is TGTGCCAGCAGTCTCAAGCGACAGGAGTTAAACGTACAGACCCGAATCTCCTCCTACAATGAGCAGTTCTTC.

V usage is TRBV5-6 and J usage is TRBJ1-5; no firm D call. CDR3 length: 13 amino acids. Trimming cost V 6 bases and J 3 bases, with 10 bases left between them. Germline lookup yields CDR1 SGHDT and CDR2 YYEEEE. The CDR3: CASTYGVNQPQHF. The CDR3 DNA reads TGTGCCAGCACCTACGGGGTCAATCAGCCCCAGCATTTT.

A note on this clone: Other nucleotide sequences from this sample produce the same CDR3. The V gene is TRBV5-4, the J gene TRBJ2-1, with 12 nucleotides matching TRBD2. The CDR3 runs 16 residues. Germline V CDR1 and CDR2: SGHNT, YYREEE (reference sequence). With 4 bases clipped from V and 4 bases from J, the junction kept 6 bases outside the gene matches. The CDR3 bases are TGTGCCAGCAGCCCAGGTGGACTAGCGGGATACAATGAGCAGTTCTTC. Its protein is CASSPGGLAGYNEQFF.